This T cell receptor (beta chain) appears in the sequencing data of a study of T cell responses to AZD1222 COVID-19 vaccine. As concerns this clone: Its antigen is still unknown.

Clones were read by immunoSEQ multiplex PCR, and TCRdb kept only the in-frame ones, dropping some. The sample includes around 160,000 clones, about 91% of them seen just once. Study observations and caveats: Samples come after the peak T cell response, not at day 14. Regions 160-218 and 743-854 held dominance among vaccine-associated CD4 TCRs, which spanned spike. Clonal diversity was possibly underestimated; the donors were predominantly white British and more often female.

Germline-derived CDR1 and CDR2 are MNHNS and SASEGT. The V gene lost 0 bases and the J gene lost 2 bases, with 3 bases spanning the gap. CDR3 length equals 13 residues. The sequencing used peripheral blood, collected on day 0 of AZD1222 vaccination. The chain is built from TRBV6-1 and TRBJ2-3; D unclear. This clonotype was obtained from an adult in good health. The CDR3, as DNA: TGTGCCAGCAGTGAAGCGTTCACAGATACGCAGTATTTT. Amino acids: CASSEAFTDTQYF.